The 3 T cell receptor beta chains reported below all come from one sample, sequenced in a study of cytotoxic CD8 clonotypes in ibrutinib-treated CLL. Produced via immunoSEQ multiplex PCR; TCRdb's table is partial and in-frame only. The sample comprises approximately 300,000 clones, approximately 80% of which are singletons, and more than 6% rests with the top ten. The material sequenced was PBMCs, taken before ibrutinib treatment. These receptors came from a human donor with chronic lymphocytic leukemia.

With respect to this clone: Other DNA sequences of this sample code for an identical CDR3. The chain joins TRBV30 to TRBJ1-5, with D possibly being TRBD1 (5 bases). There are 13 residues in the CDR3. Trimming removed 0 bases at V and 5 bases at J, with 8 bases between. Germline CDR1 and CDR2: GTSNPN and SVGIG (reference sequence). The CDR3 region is CAWSVRGDQPQHF. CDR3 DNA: TGTGCCTGGAGTGTAAGGGGTGATCAGCCCCAGCATTTT.

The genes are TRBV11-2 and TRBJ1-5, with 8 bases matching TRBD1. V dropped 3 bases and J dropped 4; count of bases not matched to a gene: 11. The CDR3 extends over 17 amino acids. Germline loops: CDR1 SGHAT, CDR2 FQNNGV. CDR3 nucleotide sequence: TGTGCCAGCAGCTTGAGTGGGCAGGGGGCTCCAAATCAGCCCCAGCATTTT. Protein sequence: CASSLSGQGAPNQPQHF.

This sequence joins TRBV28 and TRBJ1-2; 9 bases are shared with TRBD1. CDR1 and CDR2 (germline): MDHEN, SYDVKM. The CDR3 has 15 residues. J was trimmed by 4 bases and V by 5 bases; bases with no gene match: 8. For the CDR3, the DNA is TGTGCCAGCAGTGGGACAGGGAGGGCACTCTATGGCTACACCTTC. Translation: CASSGTGRALYGYTF.